The 30 T cell receptor beta chains in this list originate from one sample, sequenced in a study of blood T cell repertoires in COVID-19. Method: immunoSEQ multiplex PCR; TCRdb's copy keeps in-frame clones and lacks some. This table has about 210,000 clones, about 88% appearing once. Sequenced input: peripheral blood. These receptors came from a man in his 60s with acute or convalescent COVID-19.

This CDR3 reads CASSQQWQGANTGELFF. CDR3 in DNA: TGTGCCAGCAGCCAACAATGGCAGGGGGCGAACACCGGGGAGCTGTTTTTT. V usage is TRBV7-9 and J usage is TRBJ2-2; TRBD1 aligns across 7 bases. CDR3 length equals 17 residues. Trimming cost V 5 bases and J 0 bases; bases outside gene matches: 9. The germline gives CDR1 SEHNR, CDR2 FQNEAQ (reference sequence).

The CDR3 region is CASTHGARGGVRQETQYF. The DNA of the CDR3 is TGTGCCAGCACGCACGGAGCGCGGGGGGGCGTTCGGCAAGAGACCCAGTACTTC. The chain couples TRBV3-1 (or the pseudogene TRBV3-2) to TRBJ2-5; TRBD2 matches 9 bases. The CDR3 length is 18 residues. Per germline, CDR1 LGHDT and CDR2 YNNKEL (reference sequence). Trimming cost V 7 bases and J 2 bases; bases outside gene matches: 17.

This chain uses TRBV7-2 with TRBJ2-3; weak D call: TRBD1 (6 bases). CDR1 and CDR2 (germline): SGHTA, FQGNSA. Trimming pared 8 bases from V and 1 base from J, leaving 13 bases between. The CDR3 is made up of 14 amino acids. The CDR3 nucleotides read TGTGCCAGCCGGGCGGCAGGGGGCACAGATACGCAGTATTTT. As protein: CASRAAGGTDTQYF.

CDR3 DNA sequence: TGTGCCAGCAGTTTAGCAGGGGGGACTAATGAAAAACTGTTTTTT. Translation: CASSLAGGTNEKLFF. This chain connects TRBV28 to TRBJ1-4; 7 bases line up with TRBD1. Trimming took 2 bases from V and 2 from J; bases not matched to a gene: 2. The germline V gene encodes CDR1 MDHEN and CDR2 SYDVKM. The CDR3 has 15 residues.

The chain couples TRBV28 to TRBJ2-3, with TRBD1 matching 10 bases. The germline V gene encodes CDR1 MDHEN and CDR2 SYDVKM. Trimming at V came to 4 bases and at J to 5 bases, leaving 9 bases not matched to a gene. The CDR3 runs to 16 residues. The CDR3 nucleotides read TGTGCCAGCAGTTCAAACGACAGGGGGCGGAAAGATACGCAGTATTTT. Amino acids: CASSSNDRGRKDTQYF. Full variable domain (outside the CDR3, taken from reference TRBV28 and TRBJ2-3): DVKVTQSSRYLVKRTGEKVFLECVQDMDHENMFWYRQDPGLGLRLIYFSYDVKMKEKGDIPEGYSVSREKKERFSLILESASTNQTSMYLCASSSNDRGRKDTQYFGPGTRLTVL.

J is TRBJ2-1 and V is TRBV11-3; D might be TRBD1 (6 bases). Between the trimmed V and J ends, which lost 5 bases and 6 bases, there was a span of 11 bases. This CDR3 has 13 amino acids. Germline V gene sequence: CDR1 SGHNT, CDR2 YENEEA. CDR3: CASSGGEPNEQFF. CDR3 DNA: TGTGCCAGCAGCGGGGGCGAACCCAATGAGCAGTTCTTC.

The rearrangement uses TRBV15 and TRBJ2-3, with TRBD1 matching over 9 bases. CDR1 LNHNV and CDR2 YYDKDF come from the germline V gene (reference sequence). The CDR3 has 16 residues. Unmatched junction bases numbered 10, after V lost 7 bases and J lost 2 bases. The CDR3 DNA is TGTGCCACCACCCAACCGGGACAGGGTCACACAGATACGCAGTATTTT. Amino acid sequence: CATTQPGQGHTDTQYF. Looking up the rest from reference TRBV15 and TRBJ2-3 gives the full variable domain: DAMVIQNPRYQVTQFGKPVTLSCSQTLNHNVMYWYQQKSSQAPKLLFHYYDKDFNNEADTPDNFQSRRPNTSFCFLDIRSPGLGDTAMYLCATTQPGQGHTDTQYFGPGTRLTVL.

The V and J genes are TRBV11-1 and TRBJ1-1; tentative D call: TRBD1 (5 bases). CDR3 length: 13 amino acids. The V gene's germline CDR1 is SGHAT and CDR2 FQDESV (reference sequence). Deletions cut 7 bases from V and 2 bases from J, with 11 bases between. CDR3 protein: CASTRRGNTEAFF. CDR3 sequence (DNA): TGTGCCAGCACCCGAAGGGGAAACACTGAAGCTTTCTTT.

The count of this clone is one. The V call is TRBV5-4, the J call TRBJ2-7, with TRBD2 matching 11 bases. Trimming took 2 bases from V and 7 from J; bases not matched to a gene: 2. CDR1 SGHNT and CDR2 YYREEE come from the germline V gene (reference sequence). This CDR3 is built from 13 residues. CDR3 DNA sequence: TGTGCCAGCAGCTTAGGACTAGCGGGTGAGCAGTACTTC. Protein product: CASSLGLAGEQYF.

The chain's CDR3 is CASSPGGWVSPLHF. The CDR3 DNA reads as TGTGCCAGCAGCCCTGGAGGTTGGGTCTCACCCCTCCACTTT. The V call is TRBV3-1 (or the pseudogene TRBV3-2), the J call TRBJ1-6; D uncertain. V dropped 4 bases and J dropped 10 bases, with 14 bases sitting between them. Per germline, CDR1 LGHDT and CDR2 YNNKEL (reference sequence). There are 14 residues in the CDR3.

J is TRBJ2-1 and V is TRBV7-8, with 12 positions matching TRBD2. Germline V gives CDR1 SGHVS, CDR2 FQNEAQ. The CDR3 contains 16 residues. The trim removed 5 bases at V and 4 bases at J, leaving 6 bases unmatched. CDR3 coding DNA: TGTGCCAGCAGCCCACTAGCGGGGGGCCCTTACAATGAGCAGTTCTTC. The encoded protein is CASSPLAGGPYNEQFF.

The CDR3 here is CATSGWSSGGPTDTQYF. CDR3 sequence (DNA): TGTGCCACCAGTGGGTGGTCAAGCGGGGGACCCACAGATACGCAGTATTTT. The chain has TRBV24-1 and TRBJ2-3, with TRBD2 matching 8 bases. Unmatched junction bases numbered 11, after V lost 5 bases and J lost 2 bases. Germline V gene sequence: CDR1 KGHDR, CDR2 SFDVKD. This CDR3 has 17 residues.

The chain has TRBV4-2 and TRBJ2-1, with TRBD2 as a possible D gene (6 bases). Germline assignment: CDR1 LGHNA and CDR2 YNFKEQ. The CDR3 contains 17 residues. V was cut by 4 bases and J by 9 bases, with 25 bases left in between. CDR3 protein: CASSPPEITSPTSEQFF. DNA of the CDR3: TGTGCCAGCAGCCCCCCAGAAATAACTAGCCCGACAAGTGAGCAGTTCTTC.

This clone was observed a single time. The chain is built from TRBV7-9 and TRBJ2-7, with 9 nucleotides matching TRBD1. The CDR3 contains 17 residues. Germline values: CDR1 SEHNR, CDR2 FQNEAQ (reference sequence). After removal of 5 bases from V and 1 base from J, the junction contained 12 bases not matched to a gene. The CDR3 loop is CASSQFGQGTSSYEQYF. The DNA for the CDR3 is TGTGCCAGCAGCCAATTTGGACAGGGGACCTCTTCCTACGAGCAGTACTTC.

The genes are TRBV7-3 and TRBJ1-6; no clear D gene. Trimming stripped 2 bases from V and 4 bases from J, with 9 bases between. CDR1 is SGHTA and CDR2 is FQGTGA in the germline V gene. The CDR3 is made up of 15 amino acids. The DNA of the CDR3 is TGTGCCAGCAGCTTATCCGAGGGATATAATTCACCCCTCCACTTT. Translating it yields CASSLSEGYNSPLHF.

The chain couples TRBV7-3 to TRBJ2-2, with 9 bases that match TRBD1. The V gene end was trimmed by 6 bases and the J gene end by 4 bases; junction bases not matched to a gene: 6. In germline, CDR1 is SGHTA, CDR2 FQGTGA. The CDR3 length is 15 residues. Written as DNA, the CDR3 is TGTGCCAGCAGAAGGGGACAGGGATCCACCGGGGAGCTGTTTTTT. Translated: CASRRGQGSTGELFF.

This chain uses TRBV9 with TRBJ1-2; D not resolved. The CDR3 sequence is 12 residues long. Germline V gives CDR1 SGDLS, CDR2 YYNGEE. V was clipped by 0 bases and J by 4 bases, with 4 bases between them. The CDR3 DNA sequence: TGTGCCAGCAGCGTAGACAGCTATGGCTACACCTTC. Residues: CASSVDSYGYTF.

This sequence joins TRBV27 and TRBJ2-2; D is unclear. CDR3 size: 13 residues. The V end was cut by 5 bases, the J end by 6 bases, with 10 bases between. Germline V gives CDR1 MNHEY, CDR2 SMNVEV (reference sequence). The CDR3 DNA reads TGTGCCAGCAGTGAGGTGACCTCCGGGGAGCTGTTTTTT. Translating gives CASSEVTSGELFF.

A single count supports this clone. This same CDR3 is encoded by further DNA sequences in the sample. The chain combines TRBV7-3 with TRBJ2-3; 9 nucleotides line up with TRBD2. The junction had 2 bases not matched to a gene; V was cut back by 4 bases and J by 0 bases. Germline values: CDR1 SGHTA, CDR2 FQGTGA. The CDR3 has 15 residues. The CDR3 here is CASSSSGASTDTQYF. The DNA of the CDR3 is TGTGCCAGCAGCTCTAGCGGGGCTAGCACAGATACGCAGTATTTT.

The V call is TRBV3-1 (or the pseudogene TRBV3-2), the J call TRBJ1-1; no reliable D call. Germline loops: CDR1 LGHDT, CDR2 YNNKEL (reference sequence). The ends were cut back, 1 base at V and 2 bases at J, with 8 bases in the middle. CDR3 size: 14 residues. The CDR3 sequence: CASSQGHTNTEAFF. In nucleotides, the CDR3 is TGTGCCAGCAGCCAAGGACATACAAACACTGAAGCTTTCTTT.

The chain employs TRBV6-5 and TRBJ2-7, with a possible D match to TRBD1 (6 bases). Trimming removed 6 bases at V and 3 bases at J, with 12 bases between. This CDR3 has 13 residues. Germline V CDR1 and CDR2: MNHEY, SVGAGI. CDR3 amino acids: CASRPTGGYEQYF. DNA for the CDR3: TGTGCCAGCAGACCGACAGGAGGCTACGAGCAGTACTTC.

The chain combines TRBV11-2 with TRBJ2-4, with TRBD1 matching 7 bases. The germline gives CDR1 SGHAT, CDR2 FQNNGV. This CDR3 is built from 14 residues. The V segment lost 5 bases and the J segment 2 bases; nucleotides outside the gene matches: 3. CDR3 in amino acids: CASSLQGTKNIQYF. The CDR3 nucleotides read TGTGCCAGCAGCCTACAGGGGACCAAAAACATTCAGTACTTC.

The genes are TRBV4-2 and TRBJ1-1; 7 bases map to TRBD1. CDR1 LGHNA and CDR2 YNFKEQ come from the germline V gene. The CDR3 runs 14 residues. J was trimmed by 4 bases and V by 4 bases; bases with no gene match: 6. The CDR3 is CASSRGQVSTEAFF. The CDR3 bases are TGTGCCAGCAGCCGAGGACAGGTGTCCACTGAAGCTTTCTTT.

This rearrangement joins TRBV7-2 to TRBJ2-3; D may be TRBD2 (6 bases). This CDR3 region has 17 residues. CDR1 and CDR2 (germline): SGHTA, FQGNSA. V lost 5 bases and J lost 0, with 18 bases in between. The DNA of the CDR3 is TGTGCCAGCAGCCCCCAGGGCGGGGTTCTTAGCACAGATACGCAGTATTTT. Encoded protein: CASSPQGGVLSTDTQYF.

The chain joins TRBV5-8 to TRBJ1-2; maybe TRBD1 (5 bases). The V gene lost 4 bases and the J gene lost 3 bases, with 16 bases spanning the gap. The CDR3 has 15 residues. Germline lookup yields CDR1 SGHTS and CDR2 YDEGEE. This CDR3 reads CASSGGAGLDYGYTF. CDR3 nucleotide sequence: TGTGCCAGCAGCGGAGGGGCAGGATTAGACTATGGCTACACCTTC.

This chain joins TRBV5-1 and TRBJ2-2; weak D call: TRBD2 (6 bases). Trimming cost V 4 bases and J 0 bases, with 7 bases left between them. The length of the CDR3 is 14 residues. Germline V gene data show CDR1 as SGHRS and CDR2 as YFSETQ. CDR3 loop: CASSGGTNTGELFF. The CDR3 region has the DNA TGCGCCAGCAGCGGGGGGACGAACACCGGGGAGCTGTTTTTT. The variable domain in full, with the rest retrieved from reference TRBV5-1 and TRBJ2-2, is KAGVTQTPRYLIKTRGQQVTLSCSPISGHRSVSWYQQTPGQGLQFLFEYFSETQRNKGNFPGRFSGRQFSNSRSEMNVSTLELGDSALYLCASSGGTNTGELFFGEGSRLTVL.

The chain recombines TRBV6-5 with TRBJ1-4; D ambiguous. V dropped 2 bases and J dropped 4 bases, with 8 bases sitting between them. The CDR3 is 14 amino acids. Germline CDR1 reads MNHEY; CDR2 reads SVGAGI. The CDR3 region is CASSYAGINEKLFF. CDR3 DNA: TGTGCCAGCAGTTACGCGGGAATTAATGAAAAACTGTTTTTT.

The rearrangement joins TRBV9 to TRBJ2-5, with 7 positions matching TRBD2. The junction had 19 bases not matched to a gene; V was cut back by 4 bases and J by 10 bases. Germline assignment: CDR1 SGDLS and CDR2 YYNGEE. The CDR3 runs to 16 residues. Here the CDR3 reads CASSPELSRTRRGQYF. CDR3 nucleotides: TGTGCCAGCAGCCCTGAGCTTAGCCGGACTAGAAGGGGCCAGTACTTC.

The chain has TRBV3-1 (or the pseudogene TRBV3-2) and TRBJ1-2, with 11 nucleotides matching TRBD1. The V gene's germline CDR1 is LGHDT and CDR2 YNNKEL (reference sequence). V was clipped by 4 bases and J by 2 bases; unmatched bases: 9. The CDR3 length is 17 residues. CDR3 sequence reads: CASSRPSRDRGNYGYTF. Written as DNA, the CDR3 is TGTGCCAGCAGCCGTCCGAGCCGGGACAGGGGGAACTATGGCTACACCTTC.

V usage is TRBV3-1 (or the pseudogene TRBV3-2) and J usage is TRBJ1-4; TRBD1 is a possible D gene (5 bases). Looked up from germline, CDR1 is LGHDT and CDR2 is YNNKEL (reference sequence). Trimming stripped 4 bases from V and 6 bases from J, with 18 bases between. This CDR3 comprises 16 residues. The CDR3 is CASSPLTGTGDEKLFF. The CDR3 DNA is TGTGCCAGCAGCCCGCTAACCGGGACGGGAGATGAAAAACTGTTTTTT.